This TCR beta chain derives from a study of T cell responses to AZD1222 COVID-19 vaccine. Trimming took off 0 bases at V and 0 bases at J, with 13 bases between the two ends. The CDR3 extends over 17 amino acids. CDR1 and CDR2 (germline): SGHTA, FQGNSA. Using immunoSEQ multiplex PCR, the repertoire was profiled, and TCRdb retains in-frame clones only, with some absent. This sample has 100,000 to 150,000 clones; around 92% occur once, and the top ten carry around 15%. The chain combines TRBV7-2 with TRBJ2-3; a weak D match, TRBD2 (6 bases). The source is an adult in good health. The material was peripheral blood, obtained on day 0 of AZD1222 vaccination. For the CDR3, the DNA is TGTGCCAGCAGCTTAGCGAGGATAGCGGTCAGCACAGATACGCAGTATTTT. Protein product: CASSLARIAVSTDTQYF.